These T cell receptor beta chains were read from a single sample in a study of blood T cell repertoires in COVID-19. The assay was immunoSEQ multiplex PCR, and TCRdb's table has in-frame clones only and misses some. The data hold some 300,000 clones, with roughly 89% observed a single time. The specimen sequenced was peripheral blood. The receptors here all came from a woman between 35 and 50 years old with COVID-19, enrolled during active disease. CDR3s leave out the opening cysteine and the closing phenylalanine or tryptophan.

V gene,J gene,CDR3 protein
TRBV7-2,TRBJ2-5,ASSSESGSPQGTQY
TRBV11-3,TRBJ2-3,ASSTGTTTQY
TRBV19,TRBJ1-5,ASSVGDSQPQH
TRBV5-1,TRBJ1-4,ASSFRQATNEKLF
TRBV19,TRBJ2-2,ASSIVGRGRSSTGELF
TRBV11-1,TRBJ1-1,ASSPGLDRDAEAF
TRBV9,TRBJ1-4,ASSGRGATNEKLF
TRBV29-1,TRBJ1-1,SVFMRQGAPEAF
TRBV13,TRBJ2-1,ASSFRGPYNEQF
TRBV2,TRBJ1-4,ASSFVATNEKLF
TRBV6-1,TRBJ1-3,ASSEANTIY
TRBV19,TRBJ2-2,ASSLVNTGELF
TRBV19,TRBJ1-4,ASSIPGTGDWDEKLF
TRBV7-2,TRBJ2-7,ASSLVSLIGALRHEQY
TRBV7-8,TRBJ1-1,ASSLARRRWETGKSTEAF
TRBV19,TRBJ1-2,ASRDRKGIGYT
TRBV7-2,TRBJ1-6,ASSLGIDGSPLH
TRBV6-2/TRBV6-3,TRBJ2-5,ASSYSPGGQETQY
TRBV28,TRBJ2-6,ASSFIGANVLT
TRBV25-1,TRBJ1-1,ASSPEGSGSTEAF